These T cell receptor beta chains were read from a single sample in a study of spatial heterogeneity in lung cancer. TCRdb passed the 5' RACE reads through MiXCR, listing each CDR3 protein once. The profile covers some 46,000 distinct CDR3 sequences, with around 11% appearing a single time and 30% to 40% taken by the ten largest. The sample consisted of PBMCs, taken at follow-up. The receptors stem from a male donor with early-stage non-small cell lung cancer. The CDR3 runs from the conserved cysteine through the conserved F or W. The D gene is left open where the match is weak. A clone size is listed for some rows: how often the clone was seen (once, few, many), or a class if it is expanded.

TRBJ2-3	TRBV3-1	14	many	TRBD2	TGTGCCAGCAGCCCGGGGACTAGGGGAGATACGCAGTATTTT	CASSPGTRGDTQYF
TRBJ2-2	TRBV4-3	15	many	NA	TGCGCCAGCAGCCAAAACCTTCAGGGGTCCGGGGAGCTGTTTTTT	CASSQNLQGSGELFF
TRBJ2-5	TRBV11-1	18	few	TRBD2	TGTGCCAGCAGCTTAGTAACTAGCGGGGGCGTGGGGCAAGAGACCCAGTACTTC	CASSLVTSGGVGQETQYF
TRBJ2-3	TRBV29-1	14	NA	NA	TGCAGCGCCGCTGAGGGAGCAGTCACAGATACGCAGTATTTT	CSAAEGAVTDTQYF
TRBJ2-3	TRBV6-6	14	NA	NA	TGTGCCAGCAGTTACTCAAGACACACAGATACGCAGTATTTT	CASSYSRHTDTQYF
TRBJ2-6	TRBV27	15	many	NA	TGTGCCAGCAGTTTCGTCGACTCTGGGGCCAACGTCCTGACTTTC	CASSFVDSGANVLTF
TRBJ2-1	TRBV4-3	17	few	NA	TGCGCCAGCAGCCAAGTTACTCTGAGGGATGCCCCCAATGAGCAGTTCTTC	CASSQVTLRDAPNEQFF
TRBJ1-1	TRBV20-1	14	many	NA	TGCAGTGCCCCGAGGCCAGGGCTGAACACTGAAGCTTTCTTT	CSAPRPGLNTEAFF
TRBJ2-5	TRBV3-1	14	NA	NA	TGTGCCAGCAGCTCCCTAGCGATTAAAGAGACCCAGTACTTC	CASSSLAIKETQYF
TRBJ2-1	TRBV12-3/TRBV12-4	15	many	NA	TGTGCCAGCAGTCAAGGAATTTCTCTGGGCAATGAGCAGTTCTTC	CASSQGISLGNEQFF
TRBJ2-7	TRBV7-2	12	NA	NA	TGTGCCAGCAGCTTATCTCGAGAGGAGCAGTACTTC	CASSLSREEQYF
TRBJ2-2	TRBV14	14	NA	NA	TGTGCCAGCAGCCCGCCCCTGAACACCGGGGAGCTGTTTTTT	CASSPPLNTGELFF
TRBJ2-5	TRBV7-9	14	few	TRBD1	TGTGCCAGCGGATACTGGGACAGGCCCGAGACCCAGTACTTC	CASGYWDRPETQYF
TRBJ2-2	TRBV7-2	16	many	NA	TGTGCCAGCAGCTTAGCCACACGTCTAGGGGCCGGGGAGCTGTTTTTT	CASSLATRLGAGELFF
TRBJ1-1	TRBV28	16	many	NA	TGTGCCAGCAGTTTATCGCGAGGTGGCCTCAACACTGAAGCTTTCTTT	CASSLSRGGLNTEAFF
TRBJ2-7	TRBV10-3	11	NA	NA	TGTGCCACCGGGTCCGCGGGCGAGCAGTACTTC	CATGSAGEQYF
TRBJ2-1	TRBV5-1	13	many	NA	TGCGCCAGCAGCTCCCCGGCCGGCAATGAGCAGTTCTTC	CASSSPAGNEQFF
TRBJ2-2	TRBV28	16	few	NA	TGTGCCAGCAGTTTCGCGACAGCCCCTAACACCGGGGAGCTGTTTTTT	CASSFATAPNTGELFF
TRBJ2-5	TRBV7-2	13	few	NA	TGTGCCAGCAGCTTAGGGAAACAAGAGACCCAGTACTTC	CASSLGKQETQYF
TRBJ2-7	TRBV5-1	14	many	NA	TGCGCCAGCAGAGGGGTCCAGGGAGCGCTGGAGCAGTACTTC	CASRGVQGALEQYF
TRBJ2-1	TRBV14	17	many	NA	TGTGCCAGCAGCCAAGATCTCGGAGGGGGCTCCTACAATGAGCAGTTCTTC	CASSQDLGGGSYNEQFF
TRBJ2-7	TRBV7-2	14	few	TRBD1	TGTGCCAGCAGTCAAACAGGGGTTGGGTACGAGCAGTACTTC	CASSQTGVGYEQYF
TRBJ1-4	TRBV18	14	NA	NA	TGTGCCAGCTCACCATCGGTAGAGGGTGAAAAACTGTTTTTT	CASSPSVEGEKLFF
TRBJ1-3	TRBV3-1	13	many	NA	TGTGCCAGCAGCCAAGAACAGGCGTACACCATATATTTT	CASSQEQAYTIYF
TRBJ2-3	TRBV5-4	16	NA	TRBD2	TGTGCCAGCAGCTCGCGGGCTAGCGGGAGTACAGATACGCAGTATTTT	CASSSRASGSTDTQYF
TRBJ1-2	TRBV14	14	many	NA	TGTGCCAGCAGCCAAGGGGGTGCGTTCTATGGCTACACCTTC	CASSQGGAFYGYTF
TRBJ1-2	TRBV4-3	16	many	TRBD1	TGCGCCAGCAGCCATGTCGGGGACAGGGTAATCGGTGGCTACACCTTC	CASSHVGDRVIGGYTF
TRBJ2-5	TRBV3-1	16	NA	NA	TGTGCCAGCAGCCAAGGCTCCGGACCCCGGGCGGAGACCCAGTACTTC	CASSQGSGPRAETQYF
TRBJ2-3	TRBV9	16	few	TRBD2	TGTGCCAGCAGCGTAGTCCCAAGCGGGGGCACAGATACGCAGTATTTT	CASSVVPSGGTDTQYF
TRBJ2-7	TRBV7-3	15	NA	TRBD2	TGTGCCAGCAGCGCAGCTAGCGGGAGGGCCTACGAGCAGTACTTC	CASSAASGRAYEQYF
TRBJ2-4	TRBV27	15	NA	NA	TGTGCCAGCAGTTTAGGGCCGAGGCTCGAAAACATTCAGTACTTC	CASSLGPRLENIQYF
TRBJ2-2	TRBV12-3/TRBV12-4	12	NA	TRBD1	TGTGCCAGCAACAGGGGGAGCGGGGAGCTGTTTTTT	CASNRGSGELFF
TRBJ1-2	TRBV28	14	many	NA	TGTGCCTCCACCTCGGACGGTACTAACTATGGCTACACCTTC	CASTSDGTNYGYTF
TRBJ2-1	TRBV28	12	many	NA	TGTGCCAGCAGTTTAATAGGGAATGAGCAGTTCTTC	CASSLIGNEQFF
TRBJ2-7	TRBV7-3	15	many	TRBD1	TGTGCCAGCAGCCCAAATCCTGGGACAGCCTACGAGCAGTACTTC	CASSPNPGTAYEQYF
TRBJ2-1	TRBV5-5	15	many	TRBD1	TGTGCCAGCAGCTTCGCAGGGGGCGATTACAATGAGCAGTTCTTC	CASSFAGGDYNEQFF
TRBJ1-2	TRBV7-9	16	many	TRBD1	TGTGCCAGCAGCCCCGGGTCAGGGACAGCAGACTATGGCTACACCTTC	CASSPGSGTADYGYTF
TRBJ2-3	TRBV5-4	15	many	TRBD2	TGTGCCAGCAGCTTGTATCTAGCGGGCACAGATACGCAGTATTTT	CASSLYLAGTDTQYF
TRBJ2-2	TRBV19	16	many	TRBD1	TGTGCCAGTCGAACAGGGACAGGGGGCGCCCCCGGGGAGCTGTTTTTT	CASRTGTGGAPGELFF
TRBJ1-1	TRBV29-1	13	many	NA	TGCAGCGTTAGCCGGCGGCCGAACACTGAAGCTTTCTTT	CSVSRRPNTEAFF
TRBJ2-5	TRBV19	14	few	NA	TGTGCCAGCCAGCCGGGGGGCGCGAGAAAGACCCAGTACTTC	CASQPGGARKTQYF
TRBJ1-2	TRBV20-1	13	NA	NA	TGCAGTGCCATCCAGGAGGATCACTATGGCTACACCTTC	CSAIQEDHYGYTF